A selection of T cell receptor beta chains follows, all from one sample in a study of T-cell memory formation after mild COVID-19. TCRdb recomputed calls from the 5' RACE reads with MiXCR, one row per CDR3 protein. The sample gives 400,000 to 500,000 distinct CDR3 sequences, around 20% of which show up once; around 8.4% is in the top ten. Sequencing was done on a sample of PBMCs or a T cell subset sorted from them (not recorded which). The origin of the receptors is an adult woman who had mild COVID-19 (a few samples of this study predate the infection). Cell type and time point are not known. The CDR3 runs from the conserved cysteine through the conserved F or W. D genes are given only for firm matches. The size field is filled for only some rows; it gives once, few, many or a size class.

j_call | v_call | cdr3_length | d_call | clone_size | cdr3_aa | cdr3_nt
TRBJ2-1 | TRBV7-3 | 14 | TRBD1 | NA | CATQVWDRGNEQFF | TGTGCCACTCAGGTCTGGGACAGGGGCAATGAGCAGTTCTTC
TRBJ1-2 | TRBV3-1 | 13 | NA | few | CASSQENGGGYTF | TGTGCCAGCAGCCAAGAAAACGGGGGCGGCTACACCTTC
TRBJ2-1 | TRBV4-2 | 15 | NA | few | CASSREAVQGNEQFF | TGTGCCAGCAGTCGGGAAGCGGTTCAGGGGAATGAGCAGTTCTTC
TRBJ2-2 | TRBV20-1 | 14 | NA | NA | CSADSGTRTGELFF | TGCAGTGCTGATTCCGGGACCCGCACCGGGGAGCTGTTTTTT
TRBJ2-1 | TRBV7-2 | 16 | NA | many | CASSLVISAVYNEQFF | TGTGCCAGCAGCTTAGTTATTAGCGCGGTATACAATGAGCAGTTCTTC
TRBJ2-7 | TRBV7-9 | 15 | TRBD1 | NA | CASSGRGTGLYEQYF | TGTGCCAGCAGCGGGCGTGGGACAGGCCTCTACGAGCAGTACTTC
TRBJ2-3 | TRBV29-1 | 13 | NA | NA | CSVVEPGTDTQYF | TGCAGCGTTGTAGAGCCCGGCACAGATACGCAGTATTTT
TRBJ2-7 | TRBV12-3/TRBV12-4 | 15 | NA | NA | CASSYQGGFIHEQYF | TGTGCCAGCAGTTACCAGGGGGGTTTTATACACGAGCAGTACTTC
TRBJ1-2 | TRBV12-3/TRBV12-4 | 12 | NA | many | CASSPRTDGYTF | TGTGCCAGCAGTCCCCGGACGGATGGCTACACCTTC
TRBJ2-6 | TRBV24-1 | 16 | NA | few | CATSDPGLTGANVLTF | TGTGCCACCAGTGACCCCGGCTTAACTGGGGCCAACGTCCTGACTTTC
TRBJ1-1 | TRBV4-1 | 16 | TRBD1 | few | CASSQDRSGGKKEAFF | TGCGCCAGCAGCCAAGATAGGTCAGGGGGCAAGAAGGAAGCTTTCTTT
TRBJ1-2 | TRBV24-1 | 13 | NA | few | CATSGGENYGYTF | TGTGCCACCAGTGGGGGAGAAAACTATGGCTACACCTTC
TRBJ2-7 | TRBV6-2/TRBV6-3 | 15 | TRBD1 | few | CASSPMDRAFYEQYF | TGTGCCAGCAGTCCGATGGACAGGGCTTTCTACGAGCAGTACTTC
TRBJ2-7 | TRBV11-2 | 16 | TRBD2 | few | CASSLDSLAGPYEQYF | TGTGCCAGCAGCTTAGACTCACTAGCGGGGCCCTACGAGCAGTACTTC
TRBJ1-3 | TRBV12-5 | 12 | NA | NA | CASGPGRGTIYF | TGTGCTAGTGGTCCGGGCCGAGGCACCATATATTTT
TRBJ1-2 | TRBV12-3/TRBV12-4 | 13 | NA | many | CASSLGQGYGYTF | TGTGCCAGCAGTTTGGGGCAGGGCTATGGCTACACCTTC
TRBJ2-2 | TRBV11-3 | 16 | NA | NA | CASSLELRGDTGELFF | TGTGCCAGCAGCTTAGAACTCAGGGGGGACACCGGGGAGCTGTTTTTT
TRBJ2-7 | TRBV5-1 | 14 | TRBD1 | many | CASSFGTGGYEQYF | TGCGCCAGCAGCTTCGGGACAGGGGGTTACGAGCAGTACTTC
TRBJ2-1 | TRBV6-1 | 15 | TRBD2 | few | CASSEIAGGPGEQFF | TGTGCCAGCAGTGAAATAGCGGGAGGGCCGGGGGAGCAGTTCTTC
TRBJ1-4 | TRBV6-5 | 15 | TRBD1 | few | CASSFAGTENEKLFF | TGTGCCAGCAGTTTCGCCGGGACAGAAAATGAAAAACTGTTTTTT
TRBJ2-5 | TRBV4-1 | 14 | NA | few | CASSPVGGQETQYF | TGCGCCAGCAGCCCTGTGGGGGGACAAGAGACCCAGTACTTC
TRBJ1-6 | TRBV5-1 | 15 | TRBD1 | NA | CASRRDRGLEGTLHF | TGCGCCAGCAGACGCGACAGGGGGCTGGAGGGGACCCTCCACTTT
TRBJ2-7 | TRBV4-1 | 18 | NA | many | CASSYLVSSRSGRYEQYF | TGCGCCAGCAGCTACCTAGTCTCCTCCAGAAGCGGGCGGTACGAGCAGTACTTC
TRBJ1-6 | TRBV27 | 15 | NA | few | CASSSSSPVRSPLHF | TGTGCCAGCAGCTCCTCGTCCCCTGTTAGGTCACCCCTCCACTTT
TRBJ2-3 | TRBV6-6 | 14 | TRBD2 | few | CASSTGGYTDTQYF | TGTGCCAGCAGTACGGGGGGATACACAGATACGCAGTATTTT
TRBJ2-1 | TRBV24-1 | 15 | TRBD2 | NA | CATSDFSGGANEQFF | TGTGCCACCAGTGATTTCAGCGGGGGGGCCAATGAGCAGTTCTTC
TRBJ1-5 | TRBV24-1 | 13 | NA | NA | CATKGHGDQPQHF | TGTGCCACCAAGGGCCACGGAGATCAGCCCCAGCATTTT
TRBJ2-7 | TRBV10-3 | 15 | TRBD2 | NA | CAITRAGLASNEQYF | TGTGCCATCACCCGCGCCGGACTAGCGTCGAACGAGCAGTACTTC
TRBJ1-2 | TRBV6-2/TRBV6-3 | 13 | NA | few | CASSRLRRSGYTF | TGTGCCAGCAGTAGACTCCGGCGAAGTGGCTACACCTTC
TRBJ1-1 | TRBV20-1 | 13 | NA | few | CSARPPGNTEAFF | TGCAGTGCTAGACCCCCGGGGAACACTGAAGCTTTCTTT
TRBJ1-1 | TRBV7-3 | 13 | NA | many | CASSRFGGTEAFF | TGTGCCAGCAGCCGGTTCGGGGGGACTGAAGCTTTCTTT
TRBJ2-5 | TRBV2 | 15 | TRBD2 | few | CASRPSGSWGETQYF | TGTGCCAGCAGACCTAGCGGGAGTTGGGGGGAGACCCAGTACTTC
TRBJ2-7 | TRBV5-1 | 16 | TRBD1 | NA | CASSFDGTGRSYEQYF | TGCGCCAGCAGCTTCGACGGGACAGGGAGAAGCTACGAGCAGTACTTC
TRBJ2-1 | TRBV12-3/TRBV12-4 | 14 | NA | NA | CASRWVGSYNEQFF | TGTGCCAGCAGATGGGTGGGCTCCTACAATGAGCAGTTCTTC
TRBJ2-5 | TRBV7-2 | 14 | NA | few | CASGRQAGQETQYF | TGTGCCAGCGGCCGACAAGCAGGGCAAGAGACCCAGTACTTC
TRBJ2-5 | TRBV28 | 19 | TRBD2 | NA | CASSPEPGLAGGRGETQYF | TGTGCCAGCAGCCCCGAACCGGGACTAGCGGGAGGTCGGGGTGAGACCCAGTACTTC
TRBJ1-1 | TRBV7-9 | 12 | NA | NA | CASSPWDTEAFF | TGTGCCAGCAGCCCCTGGGACACTGAAGCTTTCTTT
TRBJ1-3 | TRBV6-5 | 16 | NA | NA | CASSYVRVGSGNTIYF | TGTGCCAGCAGTTACGTGAGGGTTGGCTCTGGAAACACCATATATTTT
TRBJ2-5 | TRBV6-5 | 18 | TRBD2 | NA | CASSYRTSGRGYTETQYF | TGTGCCAGCAGTTATAGGACTAGCGGGAGGGGATATACAGAGACCCAGTACTTC
TRBJ2-3 | TRBV7-2 | 17 | NA | NA | CASSSPPGLIVTDTQYF | TGTGCCAGCAGCTCGCCCCCCGGACTCATAGTCACAGATACGCAGTATTTT
TRBJ2-4 | TRBV10-3 | 16 | TRBD2 | many | CAISESWTSGKNIQYF | TGTGCCATCAGTGAGTCCTGGACTAGCGGCAAAAACATTCAGTACTTC
TRBJ2-1 | TRBV12-3/TRBV12-4 | 14 | TRBD1 | NA | CASSFPGQGREQFF | TGTGCCAGCAGTTTCCCGGGACAGGGACGGGAGCAGTTCTTC
TRBJ1-1 | TRBV12-5 | 13 | NA | few | CASGLEVGTEAFF | TGTGCTAGTGGTTTGGAAGTGGGCACTGAAGCTTTCTTT
TRBJ2-5 | TRBV27 | 11 | NA | few | CAYPRPETQYF | TGTGCCTACCCCCGCCCAGAGACCCAGTACTTC
TRBJ2-2 | TRBV2 | 17 | NA | few | CASSEYVRGANTGELFF | TGTGCCAGCAGTGAATATGTCCGAGGGGCGAACACCGGGGAGCTGTTTTTT
TRBJ2-3 | TRBV7-3 | 15 | TRBD2 | few | CASSSGGTAINTQYF | TGTGCCAGCAGCTCCGGGGGGACCGCCATAAATACGCAGTATTTT
TRBJ1-2 | TRBV7-9 | 18 | TRBD1 | NA | CASSKTGTGYSANYGYTF | TGTGCCAGCAGCAAGACCGGGACAGGATATTCAGCTAACTATGGCTACACCTTC
TRBJ2-7 | TRBV11-1 | 14 | TRBD1 | NA | CASSATGGLHEQYF | TGTGCCAGCAGCGCGACAGGGGGCTTACACGAGCAGTACTTC
TRBJ2-5 | TRBV6-5 | 16 | TRBD2 | few | CASSYVAGGPRETQYF | TGTGCCAGCAGTTACGTGGCGGGAGGGCCCCGAGAGACCCAGTACTTC